Sequencing of this TCR beta chain was carried out in a study of human T cells and chemical hapten exposure. Whole-study results and caveats: The number of TCRs above 1 in 1000 frequency did not change after DPC sensitization.

Stated time point: pre-sensitization, week 0. Described treatment: therapeutic diphenylcyclopropenone sensitization with weekly scalp DPC. Looked up from germline, CDR1 is SEHNR and CDR2 is FQNEAQ (reference sequence). The CDR3 contains 16 residues. Unmatched junction bases numbered 6, after V lost 2 bases and J lost 0 bases. About this clonotype itself: The antigen is unknown.

TCRdb used MiXCR to reprocess the RACE reads, holding one entry per CDR3 protein. The sample has about 120,000 distinct CDR3 sequences; roughly 14% are singletons. The sequence was collected from a woman younger than 30 with alopecia areata. Some clones in this sample may be carry-over from other donors' samples. This rearrangement joins TRBV7-9 to TRBJ1-1; 7 positions agree with TRBD1. The starting material was whole blood, obtained in connection with sensitization to the hapten diphenylcyclopropenone (DPC). CDR3 sequence reads: CASSLKGQIMNTEAFF. In DNA, the CDR3 is TGTGCCAGCAGCTTAAAGGGACAGATTATGAACACTGAAGCTTTCTTT.